This TCR beta chain stems from a study of blood T cells in healthy people across ages. Trimming stripped 8 bases from V and 2 bases from J, with 12 bases between. Germline V gene data show CDR1 as SNHLY and CDR2 as FYNNEI. The CDR3 has 13 residues. This clonotype was picked up a small number of times. For the second PCR, which ran for roughly 6 to 12 cycles, a sample-barcoded 5' primer and a J-beta primer mix were used. TCRdb analysed the 5' RACE reads with MiXCR anew, one entry per CDR3 protein. Here the sample spans roughly 1.9 million distinct CDR3 sequences, around 42% being singletons. The V and J genes are TRBV2 and TRBJ2-5, with D possibly matching TRBD2 (5 bases). Specimen: blood. This TCR came from a human donor in good health. This chain's CDR3 is CASVLEIQETQYF. CDR3 nucleotide sequence: TGTGCCAGCGTACTAGAGATACAAGAGACCCAGTACTTC.